This T cell receptor (beta chain) was sequenced during a study of cytomegalovirus exposure and HLA in healthy donors. Study-level results: Sequencing artifact likely explains a cluster of highly shared sequence variants. Excluded were some V segments that proved indistinguishable, including TRBV6-2 and TRBV6-3. Further analysis was carried out later, and it showed several of the most significant clusters appearing linked to common viral pathogens. Available immune exposure information was restricted to CMV serostatus only.

Germline CDR1 reads SGHTS; CDR2 reads YDEGEE. The length of the CDR3 is 16 residues. V lost 1 base to trimming and J lost 7 bases; unmatched junction nucleotides: 9. PCR amplification relied on 60 Vbeta primers (plus 13 Jbeta primers). Only in-frame clones appear in the TCRdb table, and some are missing; sequencing was by immunoSEQ multiplex PCR. The data hold 160,000 or so clones, with 65% to 85% observed a single time. This clone was recorded only once. What it binds is not known. Sample: PBMCs. The chain recombines TRBV5-8 with TRBJ2-1; 9 bases are a match to TRBD1. This receptor was taken from a male donor in good health and CMV-seropositive. The CDR3 protein is CASSLRRTGAGNEQFF. The CDR3 region has the DNA TGTGCCAGCAGCTTGAGGAGGACAGGGGCTGGAAATGAGCAGTTCTTC.